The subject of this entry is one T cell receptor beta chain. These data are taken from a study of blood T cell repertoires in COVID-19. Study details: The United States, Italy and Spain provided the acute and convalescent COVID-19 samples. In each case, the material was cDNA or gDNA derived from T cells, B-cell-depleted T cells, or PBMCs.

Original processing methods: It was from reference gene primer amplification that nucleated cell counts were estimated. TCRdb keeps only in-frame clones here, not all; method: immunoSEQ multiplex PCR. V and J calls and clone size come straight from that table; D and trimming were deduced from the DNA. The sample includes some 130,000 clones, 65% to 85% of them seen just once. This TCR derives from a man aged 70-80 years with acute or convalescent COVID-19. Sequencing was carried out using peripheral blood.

This CDR3 is CASSEAGVYSNTIYF. In DNA, the CDR3 is TGTGCCAGCAGTGAAGCAGGGGTTTATTCAAACACCATATATTTT. The chain couples TRBV2 to TRBJ1-3; perhaps TRBD1 as D (5 bases). CDR1 is SNHLY and CDR2 is FYNNEI in the germline V gene. The CDR3 is 15 residues long. V was pared by 0 bases and J by 6 bases, with 12 bases between.